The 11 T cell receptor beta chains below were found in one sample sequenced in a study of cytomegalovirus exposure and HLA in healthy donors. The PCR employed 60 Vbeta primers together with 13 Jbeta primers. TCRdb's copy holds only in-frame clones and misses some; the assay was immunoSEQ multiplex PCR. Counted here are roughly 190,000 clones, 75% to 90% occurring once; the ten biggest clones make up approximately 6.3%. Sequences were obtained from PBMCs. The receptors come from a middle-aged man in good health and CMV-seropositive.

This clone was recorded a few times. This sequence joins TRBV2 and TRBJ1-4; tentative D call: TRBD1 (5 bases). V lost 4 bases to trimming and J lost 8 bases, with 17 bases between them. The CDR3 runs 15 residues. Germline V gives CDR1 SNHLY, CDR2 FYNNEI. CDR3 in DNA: TGTGCCAGCAGTGTCTTTACAGCTGGGGCCGAAAAACTGTTTTTT. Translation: CASSVFTAGAEKLFF.

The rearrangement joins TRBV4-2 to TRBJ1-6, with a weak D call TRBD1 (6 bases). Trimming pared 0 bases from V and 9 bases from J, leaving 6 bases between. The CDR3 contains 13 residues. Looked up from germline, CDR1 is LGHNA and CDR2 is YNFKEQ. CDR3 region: CASSQEQGSPLHF. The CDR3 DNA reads TGTGCCAGCAGCCAAGAACAGGGTTCACCCCTCCACTTT.

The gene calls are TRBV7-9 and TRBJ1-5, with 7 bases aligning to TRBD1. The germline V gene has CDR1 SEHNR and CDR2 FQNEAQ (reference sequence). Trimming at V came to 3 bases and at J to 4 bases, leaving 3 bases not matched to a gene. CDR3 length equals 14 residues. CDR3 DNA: TGTGCCAGCAGCTTCGGGACAGATAATCAGCCCCAGCATTTT. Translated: CASSFGTDNQPQHF. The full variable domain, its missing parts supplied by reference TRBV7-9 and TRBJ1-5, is DTGVSQNPRHKITKRGQNVTFRCDPISEHNRLYWYRQTLGQGPEFLTYFQNEAQLEKSRLLSDRFSAERPKGSFSTLEIQRTEQGDSAMYLCASSFGTDNQPQHFGDGTRLSIL.

CDR3 in DNA: TGCGCCAGCAGCTTTTTAGCGGGGGGACGGCAAGATACGCAGTATTTT. The encoded protein is CASSFLAGGRQDTQYF. The rearrangement links TRBV5-1 to TRBJ2-3, with 10 nucleotides matching TRBD2. In germline, CDR1 is SGHRS, CDR2 YFSETQ. The CDR3 length is 16 residues. J was trimmed by 5 bases and V by 2 bases; bases with no gene match: 8.

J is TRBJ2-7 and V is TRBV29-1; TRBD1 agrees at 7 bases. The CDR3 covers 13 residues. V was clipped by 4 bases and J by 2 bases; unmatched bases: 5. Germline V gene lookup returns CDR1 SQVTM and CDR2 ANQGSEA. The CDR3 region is CSVVGTATYEQYF. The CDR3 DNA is TGCAGCGTTGTCGGGACAGCCACCTACGAGCAGTACTTC.

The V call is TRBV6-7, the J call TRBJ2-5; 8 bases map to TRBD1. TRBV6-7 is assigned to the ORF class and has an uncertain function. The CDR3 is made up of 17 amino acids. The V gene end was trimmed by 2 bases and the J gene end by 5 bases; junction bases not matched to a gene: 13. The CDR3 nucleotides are TGTGCCAGCAGTTACCGCGCGAGGACAGGGAAGTCTGAGACCCAGTACTTC. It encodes CASSYRARTGKSETQYF.

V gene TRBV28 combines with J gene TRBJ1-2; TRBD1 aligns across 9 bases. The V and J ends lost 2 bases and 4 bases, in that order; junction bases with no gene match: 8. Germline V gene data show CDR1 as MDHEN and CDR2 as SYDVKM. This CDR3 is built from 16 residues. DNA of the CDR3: TGTGCCAGCAGTTTACTACAGGGGGCGCGTCGCTATGGCTACACCTTC. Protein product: CASSLLQGARRYGYTF.

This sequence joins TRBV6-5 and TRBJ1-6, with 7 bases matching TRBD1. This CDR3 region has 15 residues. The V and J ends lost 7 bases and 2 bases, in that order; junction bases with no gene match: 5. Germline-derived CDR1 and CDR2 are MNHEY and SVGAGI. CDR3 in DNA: TGTGCCAGCACCAACAGGGGCCCCTATAATTCACCCCTCCACTTT. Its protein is CASTNRGPYNSPLHF.

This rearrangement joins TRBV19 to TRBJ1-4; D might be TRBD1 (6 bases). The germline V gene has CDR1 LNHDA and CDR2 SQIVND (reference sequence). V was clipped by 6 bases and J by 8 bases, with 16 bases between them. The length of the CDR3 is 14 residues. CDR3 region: CASSQGSLPEKLFF. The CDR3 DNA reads TGTGCCAGTAGCCAGGGGTCCCTTCCGGAAAAACTGTTTTTT. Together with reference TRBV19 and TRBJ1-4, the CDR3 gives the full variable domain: DGGITQSPKYLFRKEGQNVTLSCEQNLNHDAMYWYRQDPGQGLRLIYYSQIVNDFQKGDIAEGYSVSREKKESFPLTVTSAQKNPTAFYLCASSQGSLPEKLFFGSGTQLSVL.

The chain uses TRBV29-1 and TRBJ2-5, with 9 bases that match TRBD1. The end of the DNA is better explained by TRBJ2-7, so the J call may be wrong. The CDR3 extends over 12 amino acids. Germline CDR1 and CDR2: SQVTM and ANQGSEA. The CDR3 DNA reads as TGCAGCGCTCAGGGACAGGGCTACGAGCAGTACTTC. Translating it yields CSAQGQGYEQYF.

The CDR3 DNA sequence: TGTGCCAGCAGCTCTCTTTCTGGTCTTAGAGACACCGGGGAGCTGTTTTTT. Amino acids: CASSSLSGLRDTGELFF. This sequence joins TRBV7-3 and TRBJ2-2; D uncertain. The germline gives CDR1 SGHTA, CDR2 FQGTGA. The V gene lost 4 bases and the J gene lost 3 bases, with 18 bases spanning the gap. The CDR3 sequence is 17 residues long.